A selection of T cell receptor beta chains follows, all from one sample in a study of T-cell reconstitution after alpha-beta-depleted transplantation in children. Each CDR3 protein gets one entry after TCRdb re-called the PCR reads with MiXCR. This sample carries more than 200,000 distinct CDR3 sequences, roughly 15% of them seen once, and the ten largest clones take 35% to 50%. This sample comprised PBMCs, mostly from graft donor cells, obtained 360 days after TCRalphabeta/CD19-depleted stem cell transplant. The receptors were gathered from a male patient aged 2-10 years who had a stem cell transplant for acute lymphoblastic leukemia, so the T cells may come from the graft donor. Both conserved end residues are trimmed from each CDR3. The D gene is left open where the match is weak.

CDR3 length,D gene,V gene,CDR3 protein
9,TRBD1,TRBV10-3,AISWTGEQY
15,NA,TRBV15,ATSRVKRLRLTDTQY
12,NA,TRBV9,ASSIRAASVEQY
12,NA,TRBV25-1,ASSGGASSYEQY
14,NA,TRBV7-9,ASSLGTEGFGNTIY
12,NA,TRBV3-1,ASSQGWGAETQY
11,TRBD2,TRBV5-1,ASRLAGAGEQY
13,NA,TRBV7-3,ASSLTAGSGNTIY
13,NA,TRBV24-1,ATSEAGTHQETQY
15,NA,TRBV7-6,ASSLVVGRRNGETQY